This T cell receptor beta chain emerged from a study of cytomegalovirus exposure and HLA in healthy donors (dated by TCRdb to the late 2010s). Concerning the study at large: An earlier analysis of under 600 of the donors reported approximately 300 Gb of sequence data and 100 million to 140 million unique TCR beta sequences from about 179 million T cells. All discovery cohort repertoires had been generated on a single sequencing platform. Genome-wide SNP genotypes for about 60% of the roughly 670 donors were used in a later genetic analysis, which treated that subset as a discovery cohort. The number of donors typed differed by locus, with about 629-630 for A, B, C, DRB1 and DQB1, roughly 520 for DQA1, 600 to 610 for DPA1, and about 450 for DPB1. Class I and class II HLA loci were covered by the typing at four-digit resolution. Rather than using new phenotypic data, the later analysis identified candidate immune exposures from TCR beta sequences and from how often those sequences occurred across donors. Several DR-DQ haplotypes were handled as single units for association and clustering, since linkage in the cohort was strong. To study patterns of TCR occurrence, a later analysis re-analyzed previously published TCR beta repertoires from more than 550 donors and added high-resolution HLA genotyping. The study used immunosequencing to profile the T cell repertoires of 600 to 850 subjects and linked those repertoires to cytomegalovirus serostatus. Alongside the repertoire data, information on donor age, sex, ethnicity and CMV serostatus was compiled. Along with the roughly 710-subject first cohort, a separate validation cohort of over a hundred different subjects was used. An earlier analysis of around 580 of the donors used high-throughput TCR beta sequencing to judge whether each TCR beta V gene segment behaved as functional or pseudogenic. An early release that covered fewer than 800 HLA-typed donors contained approximately 300 gigabases of sequencing data and about 84 million unique TCR sequences. To predict cytomegalovirus infection status, the study brought together high-throughput TCR immunosequencing, statistical association of individual TCRs with disease status, and machine learning. The study aimed to test whether signatures of past pathogen exposure could be identified by cataloging public T cell receptors. On average, roughly 250,000 unique TCR beta nucleotide sequences were sequenced per donor among several hundred genotyped donors of the cohort, with 15% to 20% of those sequences being non-productive. The genetic ancestry cluster associated with self-reported Caucasian donors included over 65% of the 300 to 400 genotyped donors.

Looking up the germline V gene (reference sequence) yields CDR1 MNHEY and CDR2 SMNVEV. The CDR3 sequence holds 14 residues, the cysteine and phenylalanine included. Only the CDR3 part of the read is kept: 42 bases, read in frame from the first base. Trimming takes 6 bases from V and 1 base from J, and the germline ends sit 10 bases apart. Note on this clone: Its recognized antigen is unknown. No clone much larger than this one lies a single base away; base qualities are absent.

The method was the immunoSEQ multiplex PCR assay. A mixture of 60 forward primers for TCR Vbeta segments and 13 reverse primers for TCR Jbeta segments was used in the multiplex PCR. The CDR3 region of rearranged TCR beta genes was amplified from genomic DNA by a multiplex PCR assay. On the Illumina HiSeq System, the amplified TCR beta libraries were sequenced as 87-base-pair reads. The authors' analysis ran thus. A later analysis counted approximately 76 million unique TCR beta chains across the 666 repertoires, and some 11 million of these chains were shared by at least two donors. Raw reads were error-corrected and collapsed into unique sequences with a nearest-neighbor algorithm that merged closely related sequences to remove PCR and sequencing errors. CDR3 sequences were aligned to IMGT reference sequences to assign V, D and J gene segments. Each retained sequence needed at least a six-nucleotide match to both a V gene segment and a J gene segment. A rearrangement was called productive if the CDR3 had no stop codons and remained in frame with V and J, and every other rearrangement was called non-productive. CDR3 was defined according to IMGT convention as the region running from the second conserved V-encoded cysteine to the conserved J-encoded phenylalanine. The earlier analysis of 500 to 650 of the donors excluded any sequence lacking an unambiguous match to a single V gene segment. An earlier analysis of around 600 of the donors classified V segments as functional when productive rearrangements were above 56.7% and as segregating when the standard deviation between donors was above 5%. A statistical classification framework was built to diagnose cytomegalovirus status from the catalog of TCR beta chain sequences. In a later analysis, TCR nucleotide sequences were compared against IMGT/GENE-DB human TR gene sequences so that V and J genes could be assigned. In a later analysis, CDR3 sequences and most-parsimonious VDJ recombination scenarios were assigned using the TCRdist pipeline. In a later analysis, each TCR beta chain was defined by its CDR3 amino acid sequence together with its V-gene family, and reads lacking a unique V-gene family were excluded. A later analysis removed over 500 highly shared, low-generation-probability nucleotide sequences to deal with suspected cross-contamination and a sequencing artifact. In a later analysis, a clonal expansion index was calculated for each public chain from normalized within-repertoire ranks of inferred template counts. In a later analysis, generation probabilities were computed with a VDJ recombination model fitted to out-of-frame rearrangements, and the resulting probabilities were checked against IGoR. In a later analysis, TCR-TCR, TCR-HLA and TCR-CMV co-occurrence was scored with hypergeometric tests, and a repertoire-size bias correction was applied to TCR pairs. In a later analysis, false discovery rates were estimated by permuting HLA or CMV assignments 20 times. In a later analysis, co-occurring TCRs were grouped with DBSCAN, and TCRdist sequence similarity was added when clustering was performed within HLA-allele-positive subsets. Co-occurrence clustering excluded repertoires with fewer than 30,000 or more than 120,000 public chains, plus five with anomalous nucleotide sharing. In TCRdb, the immuneACCESS table is reduced to in-frame sequences with V and J assigned. These tables do not hold every clone; where another copy was compared, an unresolved V gene accounts for under half, and the others remain unexplained. V, J and clone size were drawn from that table, and D and trimming were deduced from the DNA. The sample profile shows fewer than 100,000 clones; roughly 78% of them were found once. Less than 0.95% of the sample is in the top ten clones.

The cohort consisted of 670 or so healthy bone marrow donors. At the time of sampling, all cohort members were nominally healthy, though unrecorded immune exposures were likely present. The donor was CMV seronegative and belonged to the group of under 400 seronegative cohort members. Each donor provided a peripheral blood sample, and peripheral blood mononuclear cells were used for TCR beta sequencing. The Qiagen DNeasy Blood Extraction Kit was used to extract genomic DNA from the blood cell samples. Findings and caveats that apply to the study as a whole: Compared with the approximately 710-donor mean, donors in an Asian-associated ancestry cluster had fewer N-insertions in productive TCRs, according to a later genetic analysis. The study gave a list of around 170 TCR beta chains associated with cytomegalovirus. HLA typing was unavailable for some donors at each locus, so association tests used only the typed subset. In a later analysis, 15,000 to 20,000 TCR beta sequences were associated with specific HLA alleles at a false discovery rate of 0.05. In a later analysis, TCR association rates were found to vary across HLA loci, with the most associated TCRs seen for DRB1 alleles and the fewest for HLA-C alleles. According to the authors, the approach could potentially be generalized to other disease states and immunological phenotypes. In this cohort, only TCR beta chains were sequenced, and detectable features were limited by the absence of alpha or paired-chain data. Assigning TCR associations to individual alleles was difficult when HLA alleles, especially DR and DQ, strongly co-occurred. In vitro tests confirmed that three of the cytomegalovirus-associated TCR beta chains recognize cytomegalovirus antigens. In a later analysis, most CMV-associated TCR beta chains were found to appear HLA-restricted, with HLA associations seemingly driven largely by CMV exposure. Correlated functional status among segregating V segments might be attributable to linkage disequilibrium, but an unknown experimental factor could not be ruled out. The classifier was reported to diagnose cytomegalovirus status with high specificity and sensitivity in both the original and validation cohorts. Most TCR sequences were seen in very few donors, while some public TCRs were found in many individuals. Some IMGT-functional V segments, including TRBV6-2 and TRBV6-3, could not be told apart with the 87-base-pair reads, so those segments were excluded. Because counts were too low, about 17 rarely observed V segments, including chromosome 9 orphons, were excluded from the earlier analysis of several hundred of the donors. The presence/absence analyses assumed that sequencing depth was roughly uniform across donors, and that assumption may not be true. A cluster of highly shared sequence variants was judged likely to be a technical artifact of the sequencing pipeline. A later analysis found that HLA-associated TCR beta chains were more clonally expanded and had lower generation probabilities than equally common non-associated chains. A further reported finding was that TCR beta sequences accurately predicted the HLA-A and HLA-B alleles for most subjects in the first cohort. The only immune exposure information available for the cohort was CMV serostatus. An association between a missense DCLRE1C variant and V-gene and J-gene trimming of TCR beta chains was found in a later genetic analysis and replicated in an independent cohort. Broadly in line with IMGT annotations, most TCR beta V segments showed up in productive rearrangements about 87% or about 30% of the time in an earlier analysis of about 500 of the donors. According to a later analysis, parvovirus B19, influenza, CMV and Epstein-Barr virus appeared linked to several top co-occurrence clusters.

The sample taken for sequencing was PBMCs. This chain is built from TRBV27 and TRBJ2-1, with a tentative D gene TRBD1 over 5 matching bases. The clonotype was recovered from a woman aged 55-69 years in good health and CMV-seronegative. This receptor has the CDR3 CASRGAASYNEQFF. The sequenced DNA: TGTGCCAGCAGAGGGGCGGCTTCCTACAATGAGCAGTTCTTC.